This T cell receptor (beta chain) is drawn from a study of T cell repertoires in cytomegalovirus infection. This CDR3 contains 18 residues. After removal of 1 base from V and 0 bases from J, the junction contained 10 bases not matched to a gene. Germline V CDR1 and CDR2: SGHRS, YFSETQ. Concerning this clonotype itself: The antigen is not known.

TCRdb reanalysed the reads using MiXCR and keeps one entry per CDR3 protein. The data show some 940,000 distinct CDR3 sequences, roughly 31% seen once. The rearrangement uses TRBV5-1 and TRBJ1-5; 7 bases align to TRBD1. The source of this sequence is a human donor in good health (CMV status not recorded). Some clones in this sample may be carry-over from other donors' samples. This specimen consisted of cultured CD8+ T cells from PBMCs, obtained from culture after CMV antigen stimulation. This CDR3 reads CASSLYPGDRPSNQPQHF. The CDR3, as DNA: TGCGCCAGCAGCTTGTATCCAGGGGACAGACCTAGCAATCAGCCCCAGCATTTT. Based on the CDR3 plus reference TRBV5-1 and TRBJ1-5, the full variable domain is KAGVTQTPRYLIKTRGQQVTLSCSPISGHRSVSWYQQTPGQGLQFLFEYFSETQRNKGNFPGRFSGRQFSNSRSEMNVSTLELGDSALYLCASSLYPGDRPSNQPQHFGDGTRLSIL.